Presented here are 3 T cell receptor beta chains from one specimen sequenced in a study of blood T cell repertoires in COVID-19. The method was immunoSEQ multiplex PCR; TCRdb's version includes in-frame clones alone and lacks a portion of them. The table has 200,000 to 250,000 clones, roughly four fifths seen once. The sequenced sample was peripheral blood. The receptors here all came from a middle-aged woman with acute or convalescent COVID-19.

The J gene is TRBJ2-7, the V gene TRBV30; 10 bases map to TRBD1. CDR3 length: 14 amino acids. Germline V gene data show CDR1 as GTSNPN and CDR2 as SVGIG (reference sequence). With 3 bases clipped from V and 4 bases from J, the junction kept 6 bases outside the gene matches. The CDR3 sequence: CAWRARDRGYEQYF. In DNA form, the CDR3 reads TGTGCCTGGAGGGCGAGGGACAGGGGTTACGAGCAGTACTTC.

The rearrangement uses TRBV6-5 and TRBJ1-6; D gene ambiguous. V lost 7 bases and J lost 7, with 17 bases in between. This CDR3 has 15 amino acids. CDR1 is MNHEY and CDR2 is SVGAGI in the germline V gene. This chain's CDR3 is CASTLTSVGNSPLHF. As DNA, the CDR3 is TGTGCCAGCACCTTAACTTCAGTCGGGAATTCACCCCTCCACTTT.

The J gene is TRBJ2-1, the V gene TRBV5-1; D remains unclear. Germline values: CDR1 SGHRS, CDR2 YFSETQ. The V gene lost 2 bases and the J gene lost 1 base, with 13 bases spanning the gap. The CDR3 runs 16 residues. The CDR3 sequence is CASSLNAPRSYNEQFF. The DNA for the CDR3 is TGCGCCAGCAGCTTAAACGCCCCCAGGTCCTACAATGAGCAGTTCTTC. The variable domain in full, completed from reference TRBV5-1 and TRBJ2-1, reads KAGVTQTPRYLIKTRGQQVTLSCSPISGHRSVSWYQQTPGQGLQFLFEYFSETQRNKGNFPGRFSGRQFSNSRSEMNVSTLELGDSALYLCASSLNAPRSYNEQFFGPGTRLTVL.